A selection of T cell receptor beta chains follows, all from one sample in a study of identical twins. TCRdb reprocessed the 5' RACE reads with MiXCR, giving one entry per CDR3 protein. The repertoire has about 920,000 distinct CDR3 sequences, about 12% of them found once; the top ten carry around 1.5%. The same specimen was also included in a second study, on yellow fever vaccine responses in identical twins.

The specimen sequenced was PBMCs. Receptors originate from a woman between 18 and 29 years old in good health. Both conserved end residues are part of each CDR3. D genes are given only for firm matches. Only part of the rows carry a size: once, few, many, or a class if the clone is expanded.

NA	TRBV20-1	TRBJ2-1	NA	CSARSGLASEQFF	TGCAGTGCTAGAAGCGGTCTTGCGAGTGAGCAGTTCTTC
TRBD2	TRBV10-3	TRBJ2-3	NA	CAISVIRLAESSTDTQYF	TGTGCCATCAGTGTGATAAGACTAGCGGAGTCCAGCACAGATACGCAGTATTTT
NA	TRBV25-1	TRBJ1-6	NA	CASSDYAGNSPLHF	TGTGCCAGCAGTGACTACGCGGGGAATTCACCCCTCCACTTT
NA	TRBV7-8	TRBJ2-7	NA	CASTTLKGAGTAYEQYF	TGTGCCAGCACCACTTTGAAAGGGGCAGGGACGGCTTACGAGCAGTACTTC
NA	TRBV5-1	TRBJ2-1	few	CASSLVGGEFNEQFF	TGCGCCAGCAGCTTGGTCGGGGGCGAGTTCAATGAGCAGTTCTTC
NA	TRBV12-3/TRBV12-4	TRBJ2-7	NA	CASSPRTALTSYEQYF	TGTGCCAGCAGCCCGAGGACAGCGTTAACTTCCTACGAGCAGTACTTC
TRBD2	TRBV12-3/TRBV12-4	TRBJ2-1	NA	CASSSTATSGSLYNEQFF	TGTGCCAGCAGTTCAACGGCGACTAGCGGGAGTCTCTACAATGAGCAGTTCTTC
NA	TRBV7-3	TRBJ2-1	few	CASSPVPHVSNEQFF	TGTGCCAGCAGCCCCGTTCCCCACGTAAGCAATGAGCAGTTCTTC
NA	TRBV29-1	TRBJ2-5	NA	CSVDETGQETQYF	TGCAGCGTCGATGAGACAGGCCAAGAGACCCAGTACTTC
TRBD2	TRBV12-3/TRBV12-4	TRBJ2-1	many	CASSLGGSPNEQFF	TGTGCCAGCAGTTTAGGCGGGAGCCCCAATGAGCAGTTCTTC
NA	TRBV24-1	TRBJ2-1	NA	CATSDQGGRDRIEQFF	TGTGCCACCAGTGACCAAGGGGGGAGGGATAGGATTGAGCAGTTCTTC
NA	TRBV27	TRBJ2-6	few	CASSLTQDWNSGANVLTF	TGTGCCAGCAGTTTAACCCAGGACTGGAACTCTGGGGCCAACGTCCTGACTTTC
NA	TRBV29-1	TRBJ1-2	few	CSAGGPNYGYTF	TGCAGCGCCGGCGGCCCTAACTATGGCTACACCTTC
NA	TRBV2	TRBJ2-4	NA	CASSEVGGGTRGQFRFNRNIQYF	TGTGCCAGCAGTGAAGTCGGTGGAGGGACCCGGGGACAGTTTCGTTTTAACCGGAACATTCAGTACTTC